The sequence of this T cell receptor (beta chain) was determined in a study of glioma-infiltrating T cells. Using RNA template, CDR3s of TCR alpha and beta were amplified with iRepertoire arm-PCR. TCRdb independently ran MiXCR on the multiplex PCR reads; one entry per CDR3 protein. This sample has roughly 200,000 distinct CDR3 sequences, with more than 35% found just once. This CDR3 has 13 residues. Germline CDR1 and CDR2: MGHRA and YSYEKL. In regard to this clonotype: Germline is not matched at one junction end, which may reflect a read error.

Sequenced input: glioma tissue, nonneoplastic brain tissue, or PBMCs (not recorded which). This chain uses TRBV4-1 with TRBJ2-7; perhaps TRBD1 as D (5 bases). This sequence was found in a human donor with low-grade glioma or glioblastoma, undergoing nonglioma brain surgery, or in good health (not recorded which). The chain's CDR3 is CASSQAFRGEKYF. The CDR3, as DNA: TGCGCCAGCAGCCAGGCCTTTAGGGGCGAGAAGTACTTC.